One sample yielded the 16 T cell receptor beta chains listed below, sequenced in a study of control samples from healthy donors and cancer patients. Only in-frame clones appear in the TCRdb table, and some are missing; sequencing was by immunoSEQ multiplex PCR. In the table there are roughly 160,000 clones, about 90% of which are singletons. Material for sequencing was blood. These receptor sequences come from a woman younger than 45 in good health.

V gene TRBV2 combines with J gene TRBJ2-5; 8 bases map to TRBD1. Losses at the gene ends were 4 bases for V and 5 bases for J; bases not matched to a gene: 9. The CDR3 is 15 amino acids. Germline-derived CDR1 and CDR2 are SNHLY and FYNNEI. Here the CDR3 reads CASSVGQGAGETQYF. Written as DNA, the CDR3 is TGTGCCAGCAGTGTCGGCCAGGGGGCTGGGGAGACCCAGTACTTC.

The chain has TRBV3-1 (or the pseudogene TRBV3-2) and TRBJ2-3; D gene unclear. Germline V gene lookup returns CDR1 LGHDT and CDR2 YNNKEL (reference sequence). The CDR3 totals 12 residues. Trimming removed 4 bases at V and 2 bases at J, with 4 bases between. CDR3 residues: CASSPHTDTQYF. CDR3 coding DNA: TGTGCCAGCAGCCCCCACACAGATACGCAGTATTTT.

The rearrangement links TRBV6-1 to TRBJ1-1; 7 nucleotides line up with TRBD1. Looked up from germline, CDR1 is MNHNS and CDR2 is SASEGT. The V and J ends lost 2 bases and 8 bases, in that order; junction bases with no gene match: 8. The CDR3 contains 14 residues. CDR3 sequence reads: CASSEIWDRREAFF. CDR3 in DNA: TGTGCCAGCAGTGAAATTTGGGACAGAAGGGAAGCTTTCTTT.

The genes are TRBV27 and TRBJ2-7; D is undetermined. Germline loops: CDR1 MNHEY, CDR2 SMNVEV (reference sequence). Trimming left V 0 bases short and J 7 bases short, with 10 bases between. This CDR3 spans 13 amino acids. In DNA form, the CDR3 reads TGTGCCAGCAGTTTATCCGGGTCCGCGGAGCAGTACGTC. This codes for CASSLSGSAEQYV.

This sequence joins TRBV6-5 and TRBJ1-1; D is undetermined. There are 14 residues in the CDR3. Germline CDR1 is MNHEY and CDR2 is SVGAGI. V lost 5 bases and J 1 base, leaving 11 bases between the germline ends. The CDR3 region has the DNA TGTGCCAGCAGTCCTCGGAACAGGAACACTGAAGCTTTCTTT. Its translation: CASSPRNRNTEAFF.

The chain links TRBV5-4 to TRBJ2-3; the D is unclear. CDR1 and CDR2 from the germline V gene are SGHNT and YYREEE (reference sequence). V was clipped by 3 bases and J by 3 bases, with 5 bases between them. This CDR3 spans 12 amino acids. This chain's CDR3 is CASSSVTDTQYF. DNA of the CDR3: TGTGCCAGCAGCTCCGTTACAGATACGCAGTATTTT.

This clone was counted a single time. The chain recombines TRBV6-5 with TRBJ1-2, with 8 bases identical to TRBD1. Trimming took 6 bases from V and 8 from J; bases not matched to a gene: 5. There are 12 residues in the CDR3. The germline V gene encodes CDR1 MNHEY and CDR2 SVGAGI. The CDR3 loop reads CASRLDRGGYTF. The CDR3 region has the DNA TGTGCCAGCAGACTAGACAGGGGCGGCTACACCTTC.

The chain uses TRBV4-1 and TRBJ1-4; TRBD1 is a possible D gene (6 bases). The germline V gene encodes CDR1 MGHRA and CDR2 YSYEKL. Trimming removed 0 bases at V and 4 bases at J, with 12 bases between. This CDR3 comprises 16 residues. CDR3 coding DNA: TGCGCCAGCAGCCAAGAGGGGGCGAGGGGTAATGAAAAACTGTTTTTT. Translated, it gives CASSQEGARGNEKLFF.

The gene calls are TRBV5-1 and TRBJ1-2; the D is unclear. The CDR3 covers 15 residues. Germline values: CDR1 SGHRS, CDR2 YFSETQ. Trimming pared 0 bases from V and 3 bases from J, leaving 12 bases between. DNA of the CDR3: TGCGCCAGCAGCTTGGATGGCAGGCGCGACTATGGCTACACCTTC. Its translation is CASSLDGRRDYGYTF. The whole variable domain, filled in from reference TRBV5-1 and TRBJ1-2, reads KAGVTQTPRYLIKTRGQQVTLSCSPISGHRSVSWYQQTPGQGLQFLFEYFSETQRNKGNFPGRFSGRQFSNSRSEMNVSTLELGDSALYLCASSLDGRRDYGYTFGSGTRLTVV.

The chain carries TRBV10-3 and TRBJ2-7, with TRBD2 as a possible D gene (5 bases). The CDR3 has 13 residues. The V and J ends lost 0 bases and 3 bases respectively, with 6 bases between them. In germline, CDR1 is ENHRY, CDR2 SYGVKD. The CDR3 region is CAISESGSYEQYF. DNA for the CDR3: TGTGCCATCAGTGAGTCAGGGAGCTACGAGCAGTACTTC.

The chain joins TRBV4-1 to TRBJ1-1, with TRBD1 identical over 7 bases. Germline-derived CDR1 and CDR2 are MGHRA and YSYEKL. After removal of 2 bases from V and 0 bases from J, the junction contained 6 bases not matched to a gene. The CDR3 is made up of 16 amino acids. The CDR3, as DNA: TGCGCCAGCAGCCAAAGGGGGCAGTACATGAACACTGAAGCTTTCTTT. It codes for CASSQRGQYMNTEAFF.

The rearrangement uses TRBV19 and TRBJ2-3; TRBD2 matches at 9 bases. Germline CDR1 LNHDA, CDR2 SQIVND (reference sequence). J lost 4 bases, V lost 2 bases, and 7 bases had no gene match. This CDR3 has 16 amino acids. CDR3 in amino acids: CASSIQAAGGADTQYF. In nucleotides, the CDR3 is TGTGCCAGTAGTATACAGGCAGCGGGAGGAGCAGATACGCAGTATTTT.

This clone occurred a few times. The chain joins TRBV3-1 (or the pseudogene TRBV3-2) to TRBJ1-1, with a weak D call TRBD1 (5 bases). Germline CDR1 reads LGHDT; CDR2 reads YNNKEL (reference sequence). The CDR3 runs 13 residues. V was shortened by 8 bases and J by 2 bases, with 12 bases between the two germline ends. The CDR3 DNA reads as TGTGCCAGCTCCGCGGGGGGAAACACTGAAGCTTTCTTT. Amino acids: CASSAGGNTEAFF.

This clone appeared a few times. V is TRBV18 and J is TRBJ2-5; TRBD1 matches at 9 bases. The CDR3 runs 15 residues. J lost 7 bases, V lost 0 bases, and 6 bases had no gene match. Germline values: CDR1 KGHSH, CDR2 LQKENI. CDR3 amino acids: CASSPPDRGLLTQYF. CDR3 bases: TGTGCCAGCTCACCACCGGACAGGGGCCTGTTGACCCAGTACTTC.

The table lists this clone with a few counts. The chain is built from TRBV25-1 and TRBJ1-2; D ambiguous. Trimming pared 1 base from V and 9 bases from J, leaving 15 bases between. Germline assignment: CDR1 MGHDK and CDR2 SYGVNS. This CDR3 has 14 residues. The CDR3 region has the DNA TGTGCCAGCAGTGAATGGAGGGAAGACGGGAGCTACACCTTC. Its translation is CASSEWREDGSYTF.

The chain employs TRBV11-2 and TRBJ2-7; 9 bases are a match to TRBD2. After removal of 1 base from V and 2 bases from J, the junction contained 3 bases not matched to a gene. Looked up from germline, CDR1 is SGHAT and CDR2 is FQNNGV. This CDR3 is built from 15 residues. CDR3: CASSLGLAGTYEQYF. The CDR3, as DNA: TGTGCCAGCAGCTTAGGGCTAGCGGGAACCTACGAGCAGTACTTC.